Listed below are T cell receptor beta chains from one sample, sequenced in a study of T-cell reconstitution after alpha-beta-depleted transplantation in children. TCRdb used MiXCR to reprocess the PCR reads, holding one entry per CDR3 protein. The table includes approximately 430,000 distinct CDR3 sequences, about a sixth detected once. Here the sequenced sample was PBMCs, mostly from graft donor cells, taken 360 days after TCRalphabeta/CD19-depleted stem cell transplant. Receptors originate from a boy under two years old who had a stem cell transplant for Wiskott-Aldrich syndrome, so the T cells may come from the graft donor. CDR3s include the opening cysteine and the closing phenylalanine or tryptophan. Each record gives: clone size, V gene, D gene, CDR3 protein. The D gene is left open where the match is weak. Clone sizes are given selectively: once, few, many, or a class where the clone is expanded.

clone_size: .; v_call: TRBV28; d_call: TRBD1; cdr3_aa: CASRPRDRIRIETQYF
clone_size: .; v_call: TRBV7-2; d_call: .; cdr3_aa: CASSFLRNYEQYF
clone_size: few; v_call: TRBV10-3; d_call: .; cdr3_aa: CAISALRLNEQFF
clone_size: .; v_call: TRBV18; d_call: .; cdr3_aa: CASSPDLKTQYF
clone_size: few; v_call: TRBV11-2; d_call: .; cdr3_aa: CASSLVTDEQYF
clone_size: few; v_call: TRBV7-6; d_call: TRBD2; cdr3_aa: CASSSRTSGAGDTQYF
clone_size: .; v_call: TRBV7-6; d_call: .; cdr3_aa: CASSLALGRGPFQETQYF
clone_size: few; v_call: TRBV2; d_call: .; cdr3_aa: CASRDSRLPTQYF
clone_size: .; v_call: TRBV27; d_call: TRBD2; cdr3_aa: CASRVVGGPLYEQYF
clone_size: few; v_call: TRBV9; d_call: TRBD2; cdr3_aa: CASSVGGAGGSYEQYF
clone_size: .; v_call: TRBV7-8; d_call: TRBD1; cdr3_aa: CASSASPGQGREKLFF
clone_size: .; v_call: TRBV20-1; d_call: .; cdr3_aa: CSARMGVDQPQHF
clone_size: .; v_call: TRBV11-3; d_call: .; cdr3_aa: CASSLGGTPSYNEQFF
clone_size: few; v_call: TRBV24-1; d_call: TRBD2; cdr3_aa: CATSDKGLAPRDEQYF
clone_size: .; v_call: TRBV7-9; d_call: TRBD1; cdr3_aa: CASSPGGTSGYTF
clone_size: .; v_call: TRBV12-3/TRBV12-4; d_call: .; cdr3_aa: CASSYRGSDIQYF
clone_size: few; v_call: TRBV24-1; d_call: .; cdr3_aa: CATSDLQIGADTQYF
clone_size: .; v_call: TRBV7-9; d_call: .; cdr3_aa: CASSLARGRPHEQYF
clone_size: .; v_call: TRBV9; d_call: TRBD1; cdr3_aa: CASSPRVGGFYEQYF
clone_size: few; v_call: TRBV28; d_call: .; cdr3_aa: CASSLTVEQYF
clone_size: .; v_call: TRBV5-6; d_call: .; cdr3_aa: CASSLEGGPSSYNEQFF
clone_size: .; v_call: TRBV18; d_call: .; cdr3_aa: CASSPMTGTDTQYF
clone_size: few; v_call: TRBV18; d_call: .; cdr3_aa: CASARGTGSTYEQYF
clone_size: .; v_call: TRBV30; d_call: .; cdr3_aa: CVWSAAGKGPYEQYF
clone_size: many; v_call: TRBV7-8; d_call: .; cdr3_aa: CASSYQPEDSGYTF
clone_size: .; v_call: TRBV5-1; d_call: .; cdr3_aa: CASRNQGTRRVGETQYF
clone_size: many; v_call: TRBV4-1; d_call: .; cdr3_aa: CASSQGLTGANVLTF
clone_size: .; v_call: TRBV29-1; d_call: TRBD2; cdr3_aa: CSVSLAVGDTQYF
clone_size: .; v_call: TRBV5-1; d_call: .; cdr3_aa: CASSPASSSYNEQFF
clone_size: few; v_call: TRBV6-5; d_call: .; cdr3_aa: CASRDSVTEAFF
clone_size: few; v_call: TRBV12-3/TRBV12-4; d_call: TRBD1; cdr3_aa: CASKEGAVFGNSPLHF
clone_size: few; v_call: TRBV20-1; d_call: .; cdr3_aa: CSVRGVYEQYF
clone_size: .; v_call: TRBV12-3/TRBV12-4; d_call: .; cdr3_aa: CASRRAVDNSPLHF
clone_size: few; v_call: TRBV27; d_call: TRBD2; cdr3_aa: CASSLDPRGLAGGPSYNEQFF
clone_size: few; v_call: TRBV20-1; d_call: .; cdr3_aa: CSASNQRVYNEQFF
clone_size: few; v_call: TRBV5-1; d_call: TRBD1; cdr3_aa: CASSSGQSTDTQYF
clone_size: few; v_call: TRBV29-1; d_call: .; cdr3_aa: CSSGEGGTEAFF
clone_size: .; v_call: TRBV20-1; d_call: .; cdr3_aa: CSARSRGPSYEQYF
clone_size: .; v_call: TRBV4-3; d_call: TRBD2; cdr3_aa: CASSQEGLAGTVTQYF
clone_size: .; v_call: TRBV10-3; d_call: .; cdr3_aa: CAISGDSGGFDEQFF
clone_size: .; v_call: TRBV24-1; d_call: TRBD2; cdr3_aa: CATSERDGGGETQYF
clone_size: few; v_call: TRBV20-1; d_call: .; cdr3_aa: CSAPANTDTQYF
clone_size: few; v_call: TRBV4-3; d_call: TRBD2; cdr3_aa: CASSQSPGLAWGIAKNIQYF
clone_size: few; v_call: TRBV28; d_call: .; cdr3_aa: CASSTRWGSYNEQFF
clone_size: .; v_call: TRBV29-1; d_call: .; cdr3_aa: CSVGRQPNTEAFF
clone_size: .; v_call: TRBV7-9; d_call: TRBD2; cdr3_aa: CASSSRVAGGEHIQYF
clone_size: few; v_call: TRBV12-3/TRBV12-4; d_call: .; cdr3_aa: CASSWLGGLYEQYF
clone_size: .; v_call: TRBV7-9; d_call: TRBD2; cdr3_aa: CASSLAQEGRVQYF
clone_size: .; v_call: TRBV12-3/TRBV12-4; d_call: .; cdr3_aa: CASSFYEHYF
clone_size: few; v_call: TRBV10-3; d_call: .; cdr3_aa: CAISEPYHGGTDTQYF
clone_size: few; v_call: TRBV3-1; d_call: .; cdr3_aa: CASSHVNQETQYF
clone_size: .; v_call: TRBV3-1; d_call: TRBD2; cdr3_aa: CASSPLAGGQPMGYNEQFF